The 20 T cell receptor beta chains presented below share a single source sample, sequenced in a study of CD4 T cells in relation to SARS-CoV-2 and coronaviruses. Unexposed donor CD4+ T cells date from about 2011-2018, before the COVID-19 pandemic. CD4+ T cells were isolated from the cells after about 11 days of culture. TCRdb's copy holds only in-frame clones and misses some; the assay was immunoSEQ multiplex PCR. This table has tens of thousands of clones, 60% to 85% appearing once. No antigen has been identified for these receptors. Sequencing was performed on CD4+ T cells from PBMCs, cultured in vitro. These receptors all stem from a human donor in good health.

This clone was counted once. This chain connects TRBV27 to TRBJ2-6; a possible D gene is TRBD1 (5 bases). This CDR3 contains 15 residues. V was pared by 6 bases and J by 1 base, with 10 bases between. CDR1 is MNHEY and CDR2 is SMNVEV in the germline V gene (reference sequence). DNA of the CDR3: TGTGCCAGCAGCCCCAGGGCTTCTGGGGCCAACGTCCTGACTTTC. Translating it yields CASSPRASGANVLTF.

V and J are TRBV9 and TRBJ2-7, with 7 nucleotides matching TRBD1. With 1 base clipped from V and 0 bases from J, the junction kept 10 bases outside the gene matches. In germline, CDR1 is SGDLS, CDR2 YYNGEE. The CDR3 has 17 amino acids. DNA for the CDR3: TGTGCCAGCAGCGTATCCCCCCAGGGGACAGCCTCCTACGAGCAGTACTTC. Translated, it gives CASSVSPQGTASYEQYF.

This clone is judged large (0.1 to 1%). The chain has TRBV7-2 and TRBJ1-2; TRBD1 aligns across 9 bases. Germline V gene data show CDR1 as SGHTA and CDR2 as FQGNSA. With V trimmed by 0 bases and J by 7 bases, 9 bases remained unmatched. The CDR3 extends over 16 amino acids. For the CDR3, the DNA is TGTGCCAGCAGCTTAGCGAGGGGACAGGGACTCGGTGGCTACACCTTC. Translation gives CASSLARGQGLGGYTF.

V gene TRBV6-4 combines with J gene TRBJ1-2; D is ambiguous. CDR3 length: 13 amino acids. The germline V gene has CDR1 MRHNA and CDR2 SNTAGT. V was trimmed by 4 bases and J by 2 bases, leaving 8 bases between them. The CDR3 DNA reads TGTGCCAGCAGTGCGGGCAGGAACTATGGCTACACCTTC. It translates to CASSAGRNYGYTF.

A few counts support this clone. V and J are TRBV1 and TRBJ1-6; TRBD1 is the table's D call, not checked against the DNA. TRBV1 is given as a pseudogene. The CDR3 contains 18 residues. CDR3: CTSSDGQGEHGDNSPLHF. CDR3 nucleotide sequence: TGCACCAGCAGCGACGGGCAGGGCGAACATGGAGATAATTCACCCCTCCACTTT.

The CDR3 reads CASSDEGLGNTEAFF. CDR3 coding DNA: TGTGCCAGCAGTGACGAGGGCCTTGGGAACACTGAAGCTTTCTTT. V usage is TRBV6-1 and J usage is TRBJ1-1, with D hard to call. From germline, CDR1 is MNHNS and CDR2 SASEGT. V lost 3 bases, J lost 1 base, and 12 bases lay in between. The CDR3 consists of 15 residues.

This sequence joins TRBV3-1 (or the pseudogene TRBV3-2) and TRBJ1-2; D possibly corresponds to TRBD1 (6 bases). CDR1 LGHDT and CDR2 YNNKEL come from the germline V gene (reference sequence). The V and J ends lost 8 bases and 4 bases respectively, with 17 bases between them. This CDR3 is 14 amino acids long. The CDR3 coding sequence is TGTGCCAGCCAAAGGGCCAGAGGGGGCTATGGCTACACCTTC. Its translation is CASQRARGGYGYTF.

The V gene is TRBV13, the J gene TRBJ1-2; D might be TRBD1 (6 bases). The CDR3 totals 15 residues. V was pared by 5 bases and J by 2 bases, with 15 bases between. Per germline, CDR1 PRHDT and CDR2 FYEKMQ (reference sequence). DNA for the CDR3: TGTGCCAGCAGCCGGGTGGCGGGGGCGAACTATGGCTACACCTTC. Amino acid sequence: CASSRVAGANYGYTF.

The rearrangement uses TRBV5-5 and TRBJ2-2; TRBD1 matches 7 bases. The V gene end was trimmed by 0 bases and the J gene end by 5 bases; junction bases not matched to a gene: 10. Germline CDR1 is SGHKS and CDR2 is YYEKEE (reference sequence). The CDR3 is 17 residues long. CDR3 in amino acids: CASSLATTGVGTGELFF. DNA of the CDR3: TGTGCCAGCAGCTTGGCCACTACAGGGGTCGGGACCGGGGAGCTGTTTTTT. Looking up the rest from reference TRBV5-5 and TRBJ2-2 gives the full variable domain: DAGVTQSPTHLIKTRGQQVTLRCSPISGHKSVSWYQQVLGQGPQFIFQYYEKEERGRGNFPDRFSARQFPNYSSELNVNALLLGDSALYLCASSLATTGVGTGELFFGEGSRLTVL.

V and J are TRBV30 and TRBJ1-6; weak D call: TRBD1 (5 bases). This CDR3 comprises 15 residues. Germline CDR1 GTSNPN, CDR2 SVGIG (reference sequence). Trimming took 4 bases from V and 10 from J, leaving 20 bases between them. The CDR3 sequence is CAWKKEAGRSSPLHF. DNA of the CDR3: TGTGCCTGGAAAAAGGAGGCAGGGAGGAGCTCACCCCTCCACTTT.

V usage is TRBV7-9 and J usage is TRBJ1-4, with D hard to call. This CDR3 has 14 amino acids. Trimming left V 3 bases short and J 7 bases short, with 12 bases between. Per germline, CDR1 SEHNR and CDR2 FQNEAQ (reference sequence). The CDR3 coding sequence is TGTGCCAGCAGCTTCAGACTGGGAGGTGAAAAACTGTTTTTT. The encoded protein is CASSFRLGGEKLFF.

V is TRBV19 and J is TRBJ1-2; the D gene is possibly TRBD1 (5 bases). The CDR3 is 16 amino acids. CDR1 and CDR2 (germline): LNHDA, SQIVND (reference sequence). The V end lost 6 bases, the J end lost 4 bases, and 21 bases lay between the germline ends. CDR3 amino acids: CASRAEGRATFYGYTF. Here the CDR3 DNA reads TGTGCCAGTAGGGCCGAGGGCAGGGCCACCTTCTATGGCTACACCTTC.

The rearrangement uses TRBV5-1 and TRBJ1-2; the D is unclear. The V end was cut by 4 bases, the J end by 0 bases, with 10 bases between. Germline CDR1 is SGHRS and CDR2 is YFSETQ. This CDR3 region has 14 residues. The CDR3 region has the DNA TGCGCCAGCAGCACCACCACAGCTAACTATGGCTACACCTTC. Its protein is CASSTTTANYGYTF.

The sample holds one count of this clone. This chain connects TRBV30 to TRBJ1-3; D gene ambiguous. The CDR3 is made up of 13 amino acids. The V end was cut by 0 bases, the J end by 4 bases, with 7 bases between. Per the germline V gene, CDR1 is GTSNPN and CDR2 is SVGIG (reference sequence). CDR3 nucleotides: TGTGCCTGGAGTGTGTCGGTCGGAAACACCATATATTTT. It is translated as CAWSVSVGNTIYF. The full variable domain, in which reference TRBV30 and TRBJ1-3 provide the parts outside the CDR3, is SQTIHQWPATLVQPVGSPLSLECTVEGTSNPNLYWYRQAAGRGLQLLFYSVGIGQISSEVPQNLSASRPQDRQFILSSKKLLLSDSGFYLCAWSVSVGNTIYFGEGSWLTVV.

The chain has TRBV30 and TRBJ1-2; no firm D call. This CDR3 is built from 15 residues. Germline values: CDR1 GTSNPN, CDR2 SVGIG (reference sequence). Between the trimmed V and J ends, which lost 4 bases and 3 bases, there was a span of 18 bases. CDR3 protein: CAWTAGFPKDYGYTF. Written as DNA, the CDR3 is TGTGCCTGGACAGCCGGGTTCCCGAAAGACTATGGCTACACCTTC.

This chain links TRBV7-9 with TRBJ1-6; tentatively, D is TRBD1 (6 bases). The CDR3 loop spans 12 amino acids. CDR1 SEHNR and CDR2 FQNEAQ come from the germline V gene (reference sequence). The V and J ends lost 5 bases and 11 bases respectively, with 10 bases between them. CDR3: CASSLRGTPLHF. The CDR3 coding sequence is TGTGCCAGCAGCCTCAGGGGAACACCCCTCCACTTT.

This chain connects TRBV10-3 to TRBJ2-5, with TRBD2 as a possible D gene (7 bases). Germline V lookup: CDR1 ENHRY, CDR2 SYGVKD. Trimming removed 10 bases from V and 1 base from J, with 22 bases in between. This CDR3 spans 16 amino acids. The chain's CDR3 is CATRGEGGIFQETQYF. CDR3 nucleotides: TGTGCCACTAGGGGGGAGGGCGGGATATTCCAAGAGACCCAGTACTTC.

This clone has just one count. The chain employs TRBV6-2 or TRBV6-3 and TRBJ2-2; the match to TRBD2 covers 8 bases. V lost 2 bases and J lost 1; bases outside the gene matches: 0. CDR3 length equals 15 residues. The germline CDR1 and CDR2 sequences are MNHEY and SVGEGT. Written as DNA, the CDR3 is TGTGCCAGCAGTTACGCGGGAGGGAACACCGGGGAGCTGTTTTTT. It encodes CASSYAGGNTGELFF.

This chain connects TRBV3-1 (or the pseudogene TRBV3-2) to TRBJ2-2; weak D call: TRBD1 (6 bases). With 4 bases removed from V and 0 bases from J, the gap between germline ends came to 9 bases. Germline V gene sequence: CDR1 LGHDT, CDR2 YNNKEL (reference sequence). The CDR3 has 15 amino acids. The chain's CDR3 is CASSLGHPNTGELFF. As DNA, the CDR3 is TGTGCCAGCAGCCTGGGACACCCGAACACCGGGGAGCTGTTTTTT.

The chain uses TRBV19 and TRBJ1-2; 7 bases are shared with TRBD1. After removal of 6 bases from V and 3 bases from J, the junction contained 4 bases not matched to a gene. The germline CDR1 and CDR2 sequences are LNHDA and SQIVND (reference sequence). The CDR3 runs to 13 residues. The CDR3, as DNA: TGTGCCAGTAGCGGACAGGTGTACTATGGCTACACCTTC. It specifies CASSGQVYYGYTF.